These T cell receptor beta chains were read from a single sample in a study of beta chain features in type 1 diabetes. Profiled with immunoSEQ multiplex PCR; TCRdb holds only in-frame clones, not every one. The profile covers roughly 350,000 clones, with approximately 11% appearing a single time and under 0.02% taken by the ten largest. Source material: naive CD4+ T cells from blood. These receptor sequences come from a woman younger than 45 in good health. Each CDR3 is given without its conserved first and last residue. Not every row has a clone size; where given, it reads once, few, many or a size class.

CDR3 protein,clone size,V gene,J gene
ASNIATLAGGNQQF,.,TRBV28,TRBJ2-1
ASSFRGGTGANVLT,.,TRBV5-4,TRBJ2-6
ASSFGGKSQF,few,TRBV7-8,TRBJ2-1
ASSLARTGWDTQY,.,TRBV7-2,TRBJ2-3
ASSLVATRTVEAF,.,TRBV7-9,TRBJ1-1
ASSIGQGAIYGYT,.,TRBV19,TRBJ1-2
ASNTGAAGELF,few,TRBV7-8,TRBJ2-2
ASSKGGQETQY,.,TRBV25-1,TRBJ2-5
ASSDNQDNEQF,few,TRBV7-9,TRBJ2-1
ASRGDSSYNEQF,.,TRBV6-4,TRBJ2-1
ASSVRSGSYNEQF,.,TRBV6-1,TRBJ2-1
ASSPLGALAPKADTQY,.,TRBV18,TRBJ2-3
SATEWDEQF,.,TRBV20-1,TRBJ2-1
ASSQDRGPYNEQF,few,TRBV6-5,TRBJ2-1
AWRQGGYT,many,TRBV30,TRBJ1-2
ASSDLGGPTDTQY,.,TRBV6-4,TRBJ2-3
ASKATGEAF,few,TRBV2,TRBJ1-1
ASSQDSSGANVLT,few,TRBV18,TRBJ2-6
SVVSLAGHYEQY,.,TRBV29-1,TRBJ2-7
ASSLAEGLAAFNVQF,.,TRBV11-1,TRBJ2-1
ASSQARNEQF,few,TRBV7-2,TRBJ2-1
ASMTGSTNEKLF,few,TRBV28,TRBJ1-4
ASSLSGQGGETQY,.,TRBV5-4,TRBJ2-5
ASSLLAGGPHEQY,few,TRBV18,TRBJ2-7
ASSRQTGAYEQY,.,TRBV14,TRBJ2-7
ASSQGSSGRGNTGELF,few,TRBV4-3,TRBJ2-2